These T cell receptor beta chains were read from a single sample in a study of cytomegalovirus exposure and HLA in healthy donors. Profiling relied on immunoSEQ multiplex PCR, and the TCRdb table lists in-frame clones only, not all of them. The repertoire holds 130,000 to 150,000 clones, with 82% as singletons. The sample consisted of PBMCs. The origin of the receptors is a woman aged 60-70 years in good health and CMV-seropositive. Both conserved end residues are part of each CDR3. D genes are given only for firm matches. Clone size is not always given. Where it is, it says once, few, many or a class for expanded clones.

V gene: TRBV2; clone size: -; J gene: TRBJ1-3; D gene: -; CDR3 DNA: TGTGCCAGCAGTGAGGGACTGCGCTCTGGAAACACCATATATTTT; CDR3 protein: CASSEGLRSGNTIYF
V gene: TRBV28; clone size: -; J gene: TRBJ2-3; D gene: -; CDR3 DNA: TGTGCCAGCAGTCGGACTTTAGCAGATACGCAGTATTTT; CDR3 protein: CASSRTLADTQYF
V gene: TRBV28; clone size: -; J gene: TRBJ2-7; D gene: TRBD2; CDR3 DNA: TGTGCCAGCTATAGCGGGACCTGGGGGCTACTAGACGAGCAGTACTTC; CDR3 protein: CASYSGTWGLLDEQYF
V gene: TRBV9; clone size: few; J gene: TRBJ2-1; D gene: -; CDR3 DNA: TGTGCCAGCAGCGTATCCGCGTACAATGAGCAGTTCTTC; CDR3 protein: CASSVSAYNEQFF
V gene: TRBV12-2; clone size: -; J gene: TRBJ2-1; D gene: -; CDR3 DNA: TGTGCAAGTCGCTCTCCGGGACTAGCGCTTAGTTTTAGCTCCTACAATGAGCAGTTCTTC; CDR3 protein: CASRSPGLALSFSSYNEQFF
V gene: TRBV7-3; clone size: -; J gene: TRBJ2-2; D gene: TRBD1; CDR3 DNA: TGTGCCAGCAGCCCCCGGACAGGGGGGACAAGGGGAAACACCGGGGAGCTGTTTTTT; CDR3 protein: CASSPRTGGTRGNTGELFF
V gene: TRBV7-8; clone size: -; J gene: TRBJ1-5; D gene: -; CDR3 DNA: TGTGCCAGCAGCTGGTTGACCAGGGTTAGCAATCAGCCCCAGCATTTT; CDR3 protein: CASSWLTRVSNQPQHF
V gene: TRBV11-2; clone size: -; J gene: TRBJ1-6; D gene: -; CDR3 DNA: TGTGCCAGCAGCTTTCAGTCTCTTCGGGGGACACCCCTCCACTTT; CDR3 protein: CASSFQSLRGTPLHF
V gene: TRBV7-9; clone size: -; J gene: TRBJ2-3; D gene: TRBD1; CDR3 DNA: TGTGCCAGCAGCTTAGGTGTTGGGGACAGGAGCACAGATACGCAGTATTTT; CDR3 protein: CASSLGVGDRSTDTQYF
V gene: TRBV7-9; clone size: -; J gene: TRBJ2-2; D gene: TRBD2; CDR3 DNA: TGTGCCAGCAGCTTGGGACTAGCGGGCGATACGAACACCGGGGAGCTGTTTTTT; CDR3 protein: CASSLGLAGDTNTGELFF
V gene: TRBV7-9; clone size: -; J gene: TRBJ2-7; D gene: -; CDR3 DNA: TGTGCCAGCAGCTTAGGGGGGCAGGGGTACGAGCAGTACTTC; CDR3 protein: CASSLGGQGYEQYF
V gene: TRBV4-1; clone size: -; J gene: TRBJ2-7; D gene: -; CDR3 DNA: TGCGCCAGCAGCCAAGATCTCGATAGCGGTTCCCCCTACGAGCAGTACTTC; CDR3 protein: CASSQDLDSGSPYEQYF
V gene: TRBV30; clone size: -; J gene: TRBJ2-1; D gene: -; CDR3 DNA: TGTGCCTGGAGTAAGTCTAGGATGGGTAATGAGCAGTTCTTC; CDR3 protein: CAWSKSRMGNEQFF
V gene: TRBV7-2; clone size: -; J gene: TRBJ2-7; D gene: TRBD2; CDR3 DNA: TGTGCCGGCAGCTTAGCGGGCGATGCCTCCTACGAGCAGTACTTC; CDR3 protein: CAGSLAGDASYEQYF
V gene: TRBV5-4; clone size: -; J gene: TRBJ2-2; D gene: TRBD1; CDR3 DNA: TGTGCCAGCAGCGTCCAGACAGGGGTCGGCGGGGAGCTGTTTTTT; CDR3 protein: CASSVQTGVGGELFF
V gene: TRBV27; clone size: -; J gene: TRBJ2-3; D gene: -; CDR3 DNA: TGTGCCAGCAACCTAACCAAAATTCAGGGCGGCCGGCAAGATACGCAGTATTTT; CDR3 protein: CASNLTKIQGGRQDTQYF
V gene: TRBV10-3; clone size: -; J gene: TRBJ1-1; D gene: -; CDR3 DNA: TGTGCCATCACAAGGGGAGGGGGCACTGAAGCTTTCTTT; CDR3 protein: CAITRGGGTEAFF
V gene: TRBV18; clone size: -; J gene: TRBJ2-7; D gene: -; CDR3 DNA: TGTGCCAGCTCACCGACATCCTACGAGCAGTACTTC; CDR3 protein: CASSPTSYEQYF
V gene: TRBV7-2; clone size: -; J gene: TRBJ1-5; D gene: -; CDR3 DNA: TGTGCCAGCAGCTTAGGTCCGATAGAGCCCCAGCATTTT; CDR3 protein: CASSLGPIEPQHF
V gene: TRBV27; clone size: -; J gene: TRBJ2-7; D gene: TRBD2; CDR3 DNA: TGTGCCAGCAGTTCGGGACTAGCGGTCCCCTACGAGCAGTACTTC; CDR3 protein: CASSSGLAVPYEQYF
V gene: TRBV18; clone size: -; J gene: TRBJ1-1; D gene: -; CDR3 DNA: TGTGCCAGCTCACCCCTCGAGTGGAGGGTGGGCACTGAAGCTTTCTTT; CDR3 protein: CASSPLEWRVGTEAFF
V gene: TRBV21-1; clone size: once; J gene: TRBJ2-6; D gene: -; CDR3 DNA: TGTGCCAGCAGCAAAAACAGTCGTATACCGCTATCTGGGGCCAACGTCCTGACTTTC; CDR3 protein: CASSKNSRIPLSGANVLTF
V gene: TRBV28; clone size: few; J gene: TRBJ1-5; D gene: -; CDR3 DNA: TGTGCCAGCCTGCGGGAGGGCCAGCCCCAGCATTTT; CDR3 protein: CASLREGQPQHF
V gene: TRBV7-2; clone size: -; J gene: TRBJ2-3; D gene: -; CDR3 DNA: TGTGCCAGCCGGGACTCACCCTCGGATACGCAGTATTTT; CDR3 protein: CASRDSPSDTQYF
V gene: TRBV5-4; clone size: -; J gene: TRBJ2-1; D gene: TRBD2; CDR3 DNA: TGTGCCAGCAGCTCCCCCGGGACTAGAGACAATGAGCAGTTCTTC; CDR3 protein: CASSSPGTRDNEQFF
V gene: TRBV5-4; clone size: -; J gene: TRBJ2-5; D gene: -; CDR3 DNA: TGTGCTAGCAGCCAAGGTCAGGGCTCCCAAGAGACCCAGTACTTC; CDR3 protein: CASSQGQGSQETQYF
V gene: TRBV18; clone size: -; J gene: TRBJ1-5; D gene: TRBD1; CDR3 DNA: TGTGCCAGCTCAGGCAGGGGGCCTGGACAGCCCCAGCATTTT; CDR3 protein: CASSGRGPGQPQHF
V gene: TRBV7-3; clone size: -; J gene: TRBJ2-4; D gene: -; CDR3 DNA: TGTGCCAGCAGCTCAGACTTCGGGGCCAAAAACATTCAGTACTTC; CDR3 protein: CASSSDFGAKNIQYF
V gene: TRBV4-3; clone size: once; J gene: TRBJ2-7; D gene: -; CDR3 DNA: TGCGCCAGCAGCCAAGGCCGGGGTAGCTACGAGCAGTACTTC; CDR3 protein: CASSQGRGSYEQYF
V gene: TRBV19; clone size: -; J gene: TRBJ2-4; D gene: -; CDR3 DNA: TGTGCCAGTAACCCTTCGGAGAGCCAACTAGCCAAAAACATTCAGTACTTC; CDR3 protein: CASNPSESQLAKNIQYF
V gene: TRBV7-9; clone size: -; J gene: TRBJ1-4; D gene: TRBD1; CDR3 DNA: TGTGCCAGCAGCTTTGCGCTCCGGGACAGCATTGCAACTAATGAAAAACTGTTTTTT; CDR3 protein: CASSFALRDSIATNEKLFF
V gene: TRBV11-3; clone size: once; J gene: TRBJ1-3; D gene: -; CDR3 DNA: TGTGCCAGCAGCTCCTACGAGGCGGCTGGAAACACCATATATTTT; CDR3 protein: CASSSYEAAGNTIYF
V gene: TRBV6-6; clone size: -; J gene: TRBJ2-7; D gene: TRBD2; CDR3 DNA: TGTGCCAGTGGGACTAGCGTTTCCTACGAGCAGTACTTC; CDR3 protein: CASGTSVSYEQYF
V gene: TRBV4-2; clone size: -; J gene: TRBJ1-2; D gene: -; CDR3 DNA: TGTGCCAGCAGCCAGCCCGGGACATCGGATGGCTACACCTTC; CDR3 protein: CASSQPGTSDGYTF
V gene: TRBV25-1; clone size: once; J gene: TRBJ2-4; D gene: TRBD2; CDR3 DNA: TGTGCCAGCAGGAGCGGGAGATGGGACAAAAACATTCAGTACTTC; CDR3 protein: CASRSGRWDKNIQYF
V gene: TRBV7-2; clone size: -; J gene: TRBJ2-1; D gene: -; CDR3 DNA: TGTGCCAGCAGCTCCGCACGGGAGCAGTTCTTC; CDR3 protein: CASSSAREQFF
V gene: TRBV5-1; clone size: -; J gene: TRBJ1-1; D gene: TRBD1; CDR3 DNA: TGCGCCAGCAGCCCGGACAGGGGGAACACTGAAGCTTTCTTT; CDR3 protein: CASSPDRGNTEAFF
V gene: TRBV6-5; clone size: few; J gene: TRBJ2-2; D gene: -; CDR3 DNA: TGTGCCAGCAGTTATGGAGATTCGAACACCGGGGAGCTGTTTTTT; CDR3 protein: CASSYGDSNTGELFF
V gene: TRBV6-5; clone size: -; J gene: TRBJ2-4; D gene: -; CDR3 DNA: TGTGCCAGCAGCACACCCAGCTCAGGAAACATTCAGTACTTC; CDR3 protein: CASSTPSSGNIQYF
V gene: TRBV30; clone size: -; J gene: TRBJ2-7; D gene: TRBD1; CDR3 DNA: TGTGCCTGGAGTTCCCGACAGGGCTACTCCTACGAGCAGTACTTC; CDR3 protein: CAWSSRQGYSYEQYF
V gene: TRBV11-3; clone size: few; J gene: TRBJ2-7; D gene: TRBD2; CDR3 DNA: TGTGCCAGCGCTTTAGGGACTACCACCTACGAGCAGTACTTC; CDR3 protein: CASALGTTTYEQYF
V gene: TRBV5-6; clone size: -; J gene: TRBJ1-3; D gene: -; CDR3 DNA: TGTGCCAGCAGCAGCGAAACAGGGCACTCTGGAAACACCATATATTTT; CDR3 protein: CASSSETGHSGNTIYF
V gene: TRBV5-4; clone size: once; J gene: TRBJ1-1; D gene: TRBD1; CDR3 DNA: TGTGCCTCGGGACAGGGACTTGAAGCTTTCTTT; CDR3 protein: CASGQGLEAFF
V gene: TRBV7-8; clone size: -; J gene: TRBJ2-7; D gene: -; CDR3 DNA: TGTGCCAGCAGCTTACTGAGACAGCGTGGTACGGAGCAGTACTTC; CDR3 protein: CASSLLRQRGTEQYF
V gene: TRBV30; clone size: -; J gene: TRBJ1-1; D gene: TRBD1; CDR3 DNA: TGTGCCTGGAGTTCAAGAATTGGACAGGGAAGGACTGAAGCTTTCTTT; CDR3 protein: CAWSSRIGQGRTEAFF
V gene: TRBV7-3; clone size: -; J gene: TRBJ1-1; D gene: TRBD1; CDR3 DNA: TGTGCCAGCAGCTTATCCCCCGGGACAGGGACCACTGAAGCTTTCTTT; CDR3 protein: CASSLSPGTGTTEAFF
V gene: TRBV6-6; clone size: -; J gene: TRBJ1-2; D gene: TRBD1; CDR3 DNA: TGTGCCAGCAGGGTGGACAGGGAGGAGGGCTACACCTTC; CDR3 protein: CASRVDREEGYTF
V gene: TRBV5-1; clone size: -; J gene: TRBJ2-1; D gene: TRBD1; CDR3 DNA: TGCGCCAGCAGCTTGGGACAGGGGGACAATGAGCAGTTCTTC; CDR3 protein: CASSLGQGDNEQFF
V gene: TRBV29-1; clone size: -; J gene: TRBJ2-4; D gene: TRBD1; CDR3 DNA: TGCAGCGCCCAGGACAGGGGGTTTGACATTCAGTACTTC; CDR3 protein: CSAQDRGFDIQYF
V gene: TRBV29-1; clone size: -; J gene: TRBJ2-7; D gene: -; CDR3 DNA: TGCAGCGCTGTCCGGGACGGGGGATACGAGCAGTACTTC; CDR3 protein: CSAVRDGGYEQYF
V gene: TRBV7-9; clone size: -; J gene: TRBJ2-2; D gene: TRBD2; CDR3 DNA: TGTGCCAGCAGCTGGCCTAGCGGGAGGTACTCGGGCGGGGAGCTGTTTTTT; CDR3 protein: CASSWPSGRYSGGELFF
V gene: TRBV27; clone size: -; J gene: TRBJ2-7; D gene: TRBD2; CDR3 DNA: TGTGCCAGCAGTCGAGGCGGGATTGCCGGACTAGCGGGAACCGAGCAGTACTTC; CDR3 protein: CASSRGGIAGLAGTEQYF
V gene: TRBV7-9; clone size: -; J gene: TRBJ2-7; D gene: TRBD2; CDR3 DNA: TGTGCCAGCAGCTTAAATGGTGCGGGAGTGGTCGAGCAGTACTTC; CDR3 protein: CASSLNGAGVVEQYF
V gene: TRBV9; clone size: -; J gene: TRBJ2-7; D gene: -; CDR3 DNA: TGTGCCAGCAGCGTAGCTTGGAGAGGCTACGAGCAGTACTTC; CDR3 protein: CASSVAWRGYEQYF
V gene: TRBV7-9; clone size: -; J gene: TRBJ2-3; D gene: TRBD2; CDR3 DNA: TGTGCCAGCAGCGACACTAGCGGTCCCACAGATACGCAGTATTTT; CDR3 protein: CASSDTSGPTDTQYF
V gene: TRBV6-1; clone size: -; J gene: TRBJ2-6; D gene: -; CDR3 DNA: TGTGCCGCAATCAGGGGGACTGGGGCCAACGTCCTGACCTTC; CDR3 protein: CAAIRGTGANVLTF
V gene: TRBV27; clone size: -; J gene: TRBJ2-7; D gene: -; CDR3 DNA: TGTGCCAGCAGTTCCCGGGTGGGACTCTACGAGCAGTACTTC; CDR3 protein: CASSSRVGLYEQYF
V gene: TRBV6-5; clone size: -; J gene: TRBJ2-3; D gene: -; CDR3 DNA: TGTGCCAGCAGTTCGGGAAATCCGTCTGATACGCAGTATTTT; CDR3 protein: CASSSGNPSDTQYF
V gene: TRBV6-5; clone size: -; J gene: TRBJ2-4; D gene: TRBD1; CDR3 DNA: TGTGCCAGCAGTTCCAGGGACAGGGTTTATGGAAACATTCAGTACTTC; CDR3 protein: CASSSRDRVYGNIQYF